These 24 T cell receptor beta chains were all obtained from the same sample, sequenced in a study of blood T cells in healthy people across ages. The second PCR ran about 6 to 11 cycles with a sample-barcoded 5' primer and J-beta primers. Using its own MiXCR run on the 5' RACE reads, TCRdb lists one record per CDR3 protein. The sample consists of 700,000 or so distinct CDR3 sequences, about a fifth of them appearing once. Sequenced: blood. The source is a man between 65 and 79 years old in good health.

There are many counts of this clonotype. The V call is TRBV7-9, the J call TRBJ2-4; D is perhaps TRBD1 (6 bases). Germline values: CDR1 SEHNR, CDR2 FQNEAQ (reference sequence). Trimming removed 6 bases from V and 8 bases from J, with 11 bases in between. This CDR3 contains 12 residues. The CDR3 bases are TGTGCCAGCAGTACACAGGGATACATTCAGTACTTC. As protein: CASSTQGYIQYF. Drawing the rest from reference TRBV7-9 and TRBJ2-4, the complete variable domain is DTGVSQNPRHKITKRGQNVTFRCDPISEHNRLYWYRQTLGQGPEFLTYFQNEAQLEKSRLLSDRFSAERPKGSFSTLEIQRTEQGDSAMYLCASSTQGYIQYFGAGTRLSVL.

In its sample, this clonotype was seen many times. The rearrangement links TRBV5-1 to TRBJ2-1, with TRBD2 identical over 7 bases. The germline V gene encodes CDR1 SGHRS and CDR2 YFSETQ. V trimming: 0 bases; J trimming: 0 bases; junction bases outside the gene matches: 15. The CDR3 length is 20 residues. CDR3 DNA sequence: TGCGCCAGCAGCTTGGCGGCGGCGGGAGTTCGTTCCAGCTCCTACAATGAGCAGTTCTTC. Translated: CASSLAAAGVRSSSYNEQFF.

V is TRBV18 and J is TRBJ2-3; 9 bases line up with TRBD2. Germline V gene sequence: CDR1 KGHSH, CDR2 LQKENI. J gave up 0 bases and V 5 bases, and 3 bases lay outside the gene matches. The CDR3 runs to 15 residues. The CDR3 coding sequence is TGTGCCAGCTCAAGGCGGGAGGGGAGCACAGATACGCAGTATTTT. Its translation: CASSRREGSTDTQYF.

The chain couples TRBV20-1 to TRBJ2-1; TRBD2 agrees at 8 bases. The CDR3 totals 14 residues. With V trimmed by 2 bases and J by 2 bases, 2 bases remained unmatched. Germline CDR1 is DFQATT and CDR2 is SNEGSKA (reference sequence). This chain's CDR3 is CSARSGSTYNEQFF. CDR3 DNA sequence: TGCAGTGCTAGAAGCGGGAGTACCTACAATGAGCAGTTCTTC.

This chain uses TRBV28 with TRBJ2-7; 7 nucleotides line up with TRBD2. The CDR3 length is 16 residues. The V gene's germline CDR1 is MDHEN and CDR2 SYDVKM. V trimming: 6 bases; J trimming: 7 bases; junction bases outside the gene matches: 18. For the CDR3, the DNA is TGTGCCAGCAGCCAACGGAAGGGACTACAATGGAGGGAGCAGTACTTC. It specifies CASSQRKGLQWREQYF.

DNA for the CDR3: TGTGCCAGCAGCTTAGGGACAGCGGGAGTGGATGAGCAGTTCTTC. It is translated as CASSLGTAGVDEQFF. The chain links TRBV7-2 to TRBJ2-7; 8 bases are a match to TRBD2. Judging by the DNA end, TRBJ2-1 fits better; the J call may be wrong. Germline loops: CDR1 SGHTA, CDR2 FQGNSA. The CDR3 consists of 15 residues.

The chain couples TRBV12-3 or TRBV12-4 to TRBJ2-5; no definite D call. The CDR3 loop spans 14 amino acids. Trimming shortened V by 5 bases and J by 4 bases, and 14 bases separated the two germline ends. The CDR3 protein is CASSRQAPGETQYF. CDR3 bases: TGTGCCAGCAGTCGTCAGGCCCCGGGAGAGACCCAGTACTTC.

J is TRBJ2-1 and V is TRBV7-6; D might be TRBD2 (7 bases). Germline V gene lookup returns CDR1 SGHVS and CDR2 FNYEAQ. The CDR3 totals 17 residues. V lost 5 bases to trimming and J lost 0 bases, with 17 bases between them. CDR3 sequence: CASSPVRGGNSYNEQFF. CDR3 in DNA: TGTGCCAGCAGCCCTGTGAGGGGGGGTAACTCCTACAATGAGCAGTTCTTC.

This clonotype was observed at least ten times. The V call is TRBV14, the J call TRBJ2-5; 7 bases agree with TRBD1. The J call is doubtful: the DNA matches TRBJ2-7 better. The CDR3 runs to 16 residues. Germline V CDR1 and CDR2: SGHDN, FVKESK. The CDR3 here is CASSRGTASSFYEQYF. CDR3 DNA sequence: TGTGCCAGCAGCCGAGGGACAGCTTCATCCTTCTACGAGCAGTACTTC.

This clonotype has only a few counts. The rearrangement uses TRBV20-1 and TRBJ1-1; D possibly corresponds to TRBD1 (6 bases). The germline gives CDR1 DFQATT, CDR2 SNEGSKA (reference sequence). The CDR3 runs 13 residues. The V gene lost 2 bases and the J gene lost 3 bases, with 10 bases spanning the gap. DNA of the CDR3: TGCAGTGCTAGAACAGGGTCAGACACTGAAGCTTTCTTT. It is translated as CSARTGSDTEAFF.

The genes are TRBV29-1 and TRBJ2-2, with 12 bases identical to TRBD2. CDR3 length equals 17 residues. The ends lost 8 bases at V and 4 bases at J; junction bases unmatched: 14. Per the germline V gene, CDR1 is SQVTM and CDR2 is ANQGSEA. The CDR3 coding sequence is TGCAGCCATCGATCTAGCGGGAGGGCCTTTGGCACCGGGGAGCTGTTTTTT. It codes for CSHRSSGRAFGTGELFF.

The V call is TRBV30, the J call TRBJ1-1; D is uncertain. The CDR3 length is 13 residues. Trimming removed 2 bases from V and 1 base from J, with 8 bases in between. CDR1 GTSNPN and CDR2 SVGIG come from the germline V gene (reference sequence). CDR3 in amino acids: CAWSPGQNTEAFF. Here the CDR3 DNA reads TGTGCCTGGAGTCCCGGGCAGAACACTGAAGCTTTCTTT.

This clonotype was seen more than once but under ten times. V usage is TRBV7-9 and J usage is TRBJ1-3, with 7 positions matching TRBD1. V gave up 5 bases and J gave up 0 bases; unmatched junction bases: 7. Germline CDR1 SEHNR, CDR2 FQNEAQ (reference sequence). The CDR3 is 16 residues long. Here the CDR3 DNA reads TGTGCCAGCAGCCGGGGACAGAGAATCTCTGGAAACACCATATATTTT. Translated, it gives CASSRGQRISGNTIYF.

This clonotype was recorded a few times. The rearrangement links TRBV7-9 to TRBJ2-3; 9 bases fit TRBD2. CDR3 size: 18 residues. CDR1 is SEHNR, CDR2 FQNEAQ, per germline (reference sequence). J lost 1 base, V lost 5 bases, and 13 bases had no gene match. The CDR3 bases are TGTGCCAGCAGCCCCGGGACTAGCCGGGGGGCAGGCACAGATACGCAGTATTTT. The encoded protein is CASSPGTSRGAGTDTQYF. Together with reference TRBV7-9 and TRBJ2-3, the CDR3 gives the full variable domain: DTGVSQNPRHKITKRGQNVTFRCDPISEHNRLYWYRQTLGQGPEFLTYFQNEAQLEKSRLLSDRFSAERPKGSFSTLEIQRTEQGDSAMYLCASSPGTSRGAGTDTQYFGPGTRLTVL.

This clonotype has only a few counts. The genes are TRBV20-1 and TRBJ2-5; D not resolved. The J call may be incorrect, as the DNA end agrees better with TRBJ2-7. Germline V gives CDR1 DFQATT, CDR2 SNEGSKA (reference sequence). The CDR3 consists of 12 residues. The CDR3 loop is CSAQGNTYEQYV. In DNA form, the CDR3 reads TGCAGTGCTCAAGGCAACACCTACGAGCAGTACGTC.

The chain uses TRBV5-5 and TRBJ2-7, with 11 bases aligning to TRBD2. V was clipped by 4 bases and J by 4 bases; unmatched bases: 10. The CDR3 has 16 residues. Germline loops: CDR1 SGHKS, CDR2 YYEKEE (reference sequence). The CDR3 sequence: CASSASLLAGAYEQYF. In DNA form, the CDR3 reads TGTGCCAGCAGCGCCTCTTTACTAGCGGGGGCTTACGAGCAGTACTTC.

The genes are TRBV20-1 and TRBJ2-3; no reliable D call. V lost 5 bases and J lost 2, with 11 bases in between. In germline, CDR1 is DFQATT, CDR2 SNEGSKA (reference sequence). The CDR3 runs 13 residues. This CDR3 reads CSAGLGFTDTQYF. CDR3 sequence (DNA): TGCAGTGCTGGTCTAGGGTTCACAGATACGCAGTATTTT.

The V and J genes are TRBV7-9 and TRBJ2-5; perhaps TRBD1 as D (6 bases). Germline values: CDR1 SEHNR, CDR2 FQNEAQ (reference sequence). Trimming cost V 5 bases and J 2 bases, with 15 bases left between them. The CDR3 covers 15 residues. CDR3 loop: CASSEPTGTQETQYF. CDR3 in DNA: TGTGCCAGCAGCGAGCCGACAGGAACACAAGAGACCCAGTACTTC.

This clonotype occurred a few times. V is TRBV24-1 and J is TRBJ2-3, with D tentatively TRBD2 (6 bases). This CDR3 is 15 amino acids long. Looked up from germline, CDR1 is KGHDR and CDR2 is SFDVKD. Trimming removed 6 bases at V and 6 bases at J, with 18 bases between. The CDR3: CATSSDSGNSDTQYF. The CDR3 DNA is TGTGCCACCAGTTCGGATAGCGGAAATTCGGATACGCAGTATTTT.

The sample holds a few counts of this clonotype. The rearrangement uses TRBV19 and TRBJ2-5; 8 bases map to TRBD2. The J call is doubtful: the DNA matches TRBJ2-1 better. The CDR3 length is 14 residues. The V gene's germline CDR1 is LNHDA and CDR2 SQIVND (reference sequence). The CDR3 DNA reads TGTGCCAGTAGTACGACTAGCGATTCGTCTGAGCAGTTCTTC. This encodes CASSTTSDSSEQFF.

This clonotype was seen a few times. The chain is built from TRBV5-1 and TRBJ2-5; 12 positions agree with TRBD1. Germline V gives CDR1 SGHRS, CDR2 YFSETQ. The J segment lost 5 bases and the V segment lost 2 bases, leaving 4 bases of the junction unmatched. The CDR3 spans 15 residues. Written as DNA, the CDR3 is TGCGCCAGCAGCTTTGGGACAGGGGGCCGGGAGACCCAGTACTTC. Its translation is CASSFGTGGRETQYF.

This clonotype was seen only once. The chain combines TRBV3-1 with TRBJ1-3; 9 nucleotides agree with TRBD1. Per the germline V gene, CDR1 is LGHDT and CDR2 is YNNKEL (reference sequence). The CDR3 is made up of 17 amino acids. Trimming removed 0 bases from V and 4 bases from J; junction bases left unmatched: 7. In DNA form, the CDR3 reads TGTGCCAGCAGCCAAGACTCCGGGACAGGGATCGGAAACACCATATATTTT. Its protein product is CASSQDSGTGIGNTIYF.

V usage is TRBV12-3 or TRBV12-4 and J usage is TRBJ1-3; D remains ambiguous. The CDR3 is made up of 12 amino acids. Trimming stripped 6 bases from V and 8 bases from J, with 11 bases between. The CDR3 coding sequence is TGTGCCAGCAGCTTTTCGAGGGACACCATATATTTT. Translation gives CASSFSRDTIYF.

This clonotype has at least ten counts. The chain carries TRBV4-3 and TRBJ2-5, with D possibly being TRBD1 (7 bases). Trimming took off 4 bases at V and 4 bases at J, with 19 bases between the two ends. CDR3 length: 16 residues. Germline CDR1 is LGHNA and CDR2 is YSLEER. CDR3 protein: CASSPAGQQGIETQYF. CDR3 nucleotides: TGCGCCAGCAGCCCTGCGGGACAGCAAGGGATAGAGACCCAGTACTTC.